Here is one TCR beta chain with its context. PCR primers comprised 60 Vbeta and 13 Jbeta primers. Repertoires were generated with immunoSEQ multiplex PCR, while TCRdb's copy carries only in-frame clones and drops some. This sample has over 100,000 clones, with over 60% found just once. The sample is drawn from a study of cytomegalovirus exposure and HLA in healthy donors. Germline V gene data show CDR1 as SGHNT and CDR2 as YYREEE (reference sequence). The CDR3 runs 15 residues. J lost 2 bases, V lost 3 bases, and 5 bases had no gene match. The sequence derives from a woman aged 18 to 35 in good health and CMV-seropositive. This chain connects TRBV5-4 to TRBJ1-3; 7 bases agree with TRBD1. The sequenced sample consisted of PBMCs. The DNA of the CDR3 is TGTGCCAGCAGCTCGCAGACAGGGCCTGGAAACACCATATATTTT. Protein: CASSSQTGPGNTIYF.